The TCR beta chain described here comes from a study of blood T cell repertoires in COVID-19. In the study overall: Collection of acute and convalescent COVID-19 samples took place in the United States, Italy and Spain. Sample material is recorded as cDNA or gDNA derived from T cells, B-cell-depleted T cells, or PBMCs.

The CDR3 sequence is 17 residues long. Per germline, CDR1 SGHRS and CDR2 YFSETQ. V dropped 0 bases and J dropped 0 bases, with 13 bases sitting between them. Original analysis: From reference gene primer amplification, estimates of nucleated cell counts were derived. TCRdb's table, derived via immunoSEQ multiplex PCR, lists solely in-frame clones and lacks some. Clone size and V and J calls were adopted from that table, with D and trimming inferred from the DNA. This table holds over 85,000 clones, 86% found once. The chain carries TRBV5-1 and TRBJ2-1; D possibly corresponds to TRBD2 (6 bases). This TCR came from a man aged 55 to 70 with acute or convalescent COVID-19. The material sequenced was peripheral blood. The CDR3 DNA is TGCGCCAGCAGCTTGGGTGCTGGGGGAGGCTCCTACAATGAGCAGTTCTTC. This codes for CASSLGAGGGSYNEQFF. Based on the CDR3 plus reference TRBV5-1 and TRBJ2-1, the full variable domain is KAGVTQTPRYLIKTRGQQVTLSCSPISGHRSVSWYQQTPGQGLQFLFEYFSETQRNKGNFPGRFSGRQFSNSRSEMNVSTLELGDSALYLCASSLGAGGGSYNEQFFGPGTRLTVL.